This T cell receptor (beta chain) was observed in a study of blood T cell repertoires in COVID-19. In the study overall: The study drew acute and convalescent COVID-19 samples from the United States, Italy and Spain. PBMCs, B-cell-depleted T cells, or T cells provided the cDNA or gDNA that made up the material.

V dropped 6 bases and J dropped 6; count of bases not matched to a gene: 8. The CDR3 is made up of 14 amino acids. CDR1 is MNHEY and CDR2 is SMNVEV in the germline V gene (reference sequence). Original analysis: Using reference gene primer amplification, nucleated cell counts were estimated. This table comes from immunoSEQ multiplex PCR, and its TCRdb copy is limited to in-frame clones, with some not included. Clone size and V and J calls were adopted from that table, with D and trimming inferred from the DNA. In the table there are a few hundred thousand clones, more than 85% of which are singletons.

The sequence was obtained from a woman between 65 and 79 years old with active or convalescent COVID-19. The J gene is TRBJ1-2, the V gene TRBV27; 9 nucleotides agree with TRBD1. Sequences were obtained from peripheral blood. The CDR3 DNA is TGTGCCAGCAGAAGGACAGGGGCGTTTAATGGCTACACCTTC. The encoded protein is CASRRTGAFNGYTF.